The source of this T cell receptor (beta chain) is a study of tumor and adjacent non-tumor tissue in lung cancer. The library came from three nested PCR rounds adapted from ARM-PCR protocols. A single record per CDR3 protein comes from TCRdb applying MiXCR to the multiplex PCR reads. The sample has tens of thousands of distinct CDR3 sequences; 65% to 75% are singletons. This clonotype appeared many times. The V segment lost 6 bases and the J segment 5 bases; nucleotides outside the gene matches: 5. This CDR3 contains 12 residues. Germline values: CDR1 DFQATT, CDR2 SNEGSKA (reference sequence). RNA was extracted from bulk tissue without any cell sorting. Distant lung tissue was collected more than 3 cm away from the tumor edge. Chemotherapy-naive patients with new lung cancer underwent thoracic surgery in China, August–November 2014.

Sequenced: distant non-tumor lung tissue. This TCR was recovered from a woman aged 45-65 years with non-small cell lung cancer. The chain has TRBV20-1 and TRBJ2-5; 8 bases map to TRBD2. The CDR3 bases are TGCAGTGCAAAAGCGGGAGTGGAGACCCAGTACTTC. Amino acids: CSAKAGVETQYF.